These T cell receptor beta chains were read from a single sample in a study of response to subunit inactivated influenza vaccine. Each CDR3 protein is one row after TCRdb ran MiXCR on the RT-PCR reads. Of around 570,000 distinct CDR3 sequences detected, about 11% appear once; the ten largest clones hold roughly 9.6%. Separately, the same data were catalogued under a study of T cells expressing NK-cell markers.

The sequencing used PBMCs from blood, collected on the day of vaccination. The receptor source for this set is a man aged 45-65 years who received an inactivated influenza vaccine. CDR3s include the opening cysteine and the closing phenylalanine or tryptophan. A D gene is named only where the DNA matches it firmly. Rows give clone size only sometimes, using once, few, many, or a class for an expanded clone.

>TRBD2|many|TRBV2|TRBJ2-7
CASSNGLAGYEQYF
TGTGCCAGCAGTAATGGACTAGCGGGCTACGAGCAGTACTTC
>-|-|TRBV28|TRBJ1-2
CAIPGQVGGYTF
TGTGCCATCCCGGGACAAGTAGGAGGCTACACCTTC
>-|few|TRBV5-1|TRBJ2-2
CASSGGTGGAGELFF
TGCGCCAGCAGTGGAGGCACAGGGGGGGCCGGGGAGCTGTTTTTT
>-|few|TRBV20-1|TRBJ2-4
CSAPRSGENIQYF
TGCAGTGCCCCTCGTTCAGGTGAAAACATTCAGTACTTC
>-|few|TRBV3-1|TRBJ2-1
CASSRGVPQVQFF
TGTGCCAGCAGCCGAGGAGTTCCCCAGGTGCAGTTCTTC
>TRBD2|many|TRBV29-1|TRBJ2-5
CSVPRTSGRGGETQYF
TGCAGCGTTCCCCGGACTAGCGGGAGAGGGGGTGAGACCCAGTACTTC
>TRBD1|-|TRBV14|TRBJ2-1
CASSHAPGTGGHGEQFF
TGTGCCAGCAGTCACGCGCCCGGGACAGGGGGCCACGGTGAGCAGTTCTTC
>-|few|TRBV20-1|TRBJ1-1
CSARDWGGTEAFF
TGCAGTGCTAGAGATTGGGGAGGTACTGAAGCTTTCTTT
>-|-|TRBV20-1|TRBJ1-1
CSASFEGLGTSEAFF
TGCAGTGCTAGTTTCGAGGGGTTGGGGACTTCTGAAGCTTTCTTT
>TRBD2|few|TRBV20-1|TRBJ2-7
CSARVGGLASLEQYF
TGCAGTGCTAGAGTGGGGGGACTAGCCTCTCTCGAGCAGTACTTC
>-|few|TRBV6-5|TRBJ1-3
CASSYSQQRNTIYF
TGTGCCAGCAGTTACTCGCAACAGAGAAACACCATATATTTT
>-|few|TRBV28|TRBJ2-5
CASSQSHGRRETQYF
TGTGCCAGCAGCCAAAGCCACGGTCGCCGAGAGACCCAGTACTTC
>TRBD1|few|TRBV29-1|TRBJ2-5
CSVRKGTGLQETQYF
TGCAGCGTTCGCAAAGGGACAGGGCTCCAAGAGACCCAGTACTTC
>-|few|TRBV5-1|TRBJ2-3
CASSSPGDTTDTQYF
TGCGCCAGCAGCTCACCGGGGGATACCACAGATACGCAGTATTTT
>TRBD2|-|TRBV7-9|TRBJ2-1
CASNLAGYNEQFF
TGTGCCAGCAACCTAGCGGGGTACAATGAGCAGTTCTTC
>-|-|TRBV6-1|TRBJ2-7
CASSLVHEQYF
TGTGCCAGCAGTCTCGTCCACGAGCAGTACTTC
>-|-|TRBV4-3|TRBJ2-1
CASSQADWALQDEQFF
TGCGCCAGCAGCCAAGCGGATTGGGCCTTGCAGGATGAGCAGTTCTTC
>-|-|TRBV28|TRBJ2-3
CASSPPRTRTDTQYF
TGTGCCAGCAGTCCTCCGCGGACTCGCACAGATACGCAGTATTTT
>-|many|TRBV4-1|TRBJ2-7
CASSQGPSYEQYF
TGCGCCAGCAGCCAAGGACCTTCCTACGAGCAGTACTTC
>-|-|TRBV12-3/TRBV12-4|TRBJ2-6
CASSYAPSGANVLTF
TGTGCCAGCAGTTACGCCCCCTCTGGGGCCAACGTCCTGACTTTC
>-|-|TRBV10-3|TRBJ1-3
CAISEMGHFSGNTIYF
TGTGCCATCAGTGAAATGGGGCACTTCTCTGGAAACACCATATATTTT
>TRBD1|-|TRBV5-1|TRBJ2-7
CASSGRDRGYEQYF
TGCGCCAGCAGCGGACGGGACAGGGGCTACGAGCAGTACTTC
>TRBD2|many|TRBV6-2/TRBV6-3|TRBJ2-1
CASSYGGPGTSLLNEQFF
TGTGCCAGCAGTTACGGTGGGCCTGGGACTAGTCTCTTGAATGAGCAGTTCTTC
>-|-|TRBV12-3/TRBV12-4|TRBJ2-5
CASSKTAFQETQYF
TGTGCCAGCAGTAAGACAGCTTTCCAAGAGACCCAGTACTTC
>TRBD2|few|TRBV15|TRBJ2-1
CATRNVAGFYNEQFF
TGTGCCACCCGTAACGTAGCGGGGTTTTACAATGAGCAGTTCTTC
>TRBD1|-|TRBV7-8|TRBJ2-5
CASSPQTGRETQYF
TGTGCCAGCAGCCCCCAGACAGGGAGAGAGACCCAGTACTTC
>TRBD1|-|TRBV15|TRBJ2-7
CATSRGGQGADEQYF
TGTGCCACCAGCAGAGGCGGGCAGGGGGCCGACGAGCAGTACTTC
>TRBD1|few|TRBV6-5|TRBJ2-1
CASSYRDRVFNEQFF
TGTGCCAGCAGTTACAGGGACAGGGTATTCAATGAGCAGTTCTTC
>TRBD1|few|TRBV6-1|TRBJ1-1
CASSPRATGGYTEAFF
TGTGCCAGCAGCCCCCGGGCCACAGGGGGGTACACTGAAGCTTTCTTT
>-|-|TRBV20-1|TRBJ2-1
CSARAFDILAMPLVVAQFF
TGCAGTGCTAGAGCCTTCGACATTCTAGCGATGCCCCTGGTCGTCGCGCAGTTCTTC
>-|few|TRBV12-3/TRBV12-4|TRBJ2-3
CASSFIEGGGTQYF
TGTGCCAGCAGTTTTATCGAGGGGGGCGGTACGCAGTATTTT
>TRBD1|few|TRBV28|TRBJ2-3
CASRTGTGLTDTQYF
TGTGCCAGCAGGACCGGGACAGGCCTCACAGATACGCAGTATTTT
>-|many|TRBV7-2|TRBJ2-4
CASSLPGVVAKNIQYF
TGTGCCAGCAGCTTACCAGGGGTCGTGGCCAAAAACATTCAGTACTTC
>TRBD1|-|TRBV18|TRBJ1-2
CASSARGQSYTF
TGTGCCAGCTCAGCGAGGGGGCAAAGCTACACCTTC
>TRBD1|few|TRBV20-1|TRBJ2-3
CSAPTGQQWVGYTQYF
TGCAGTGCTCCTACGGGACAGCAGTGGGTGGGGTATACGCAGTATTTT
>-|-|TRBV29-1|TRBJ1-1
CSVSGTVEAFF
TGCAGCGTTAGCGGCACCGTGGAAGCTTTCTTT
>-|many|TRBV12-3/TRBV12-4|TRBJ2-3
CASSLRQNTDTQYF
TGTGCCAGCAGTCTCAGACAGAACACAGATACGCAGTATTTT
>-|few|TRBV21-1|TRBJ2-6
CASSKTGLSGANVLTF
TGTGCCAGCAGCAAGACAGGGCTCTCTGGGGCCAACGTCCTGACTTTC
>TRBD1|-|TRBV12-3/TRBV12-4|TRBJ1-4
CASREAGTGRGKLFF
TGTGCCAGCAGAGAAGCCGGGACAGGGCGAGGAAAACTGTTTTTT
>TRBD2|few|TRBV6-1|TRBJ2-3
CASNVKTSGTDTQYF
TGTGCCAGCAACGTCAAGACTAGCGGCACAGATACGCAGTATTTT
>TRBD2|few|TRBV29-1|TRBJ2-3
CSVGPAGGSGRLTQYF
TGCAGCGTTGGCCCCGCTGGGGGTAGCGGGAGGCTTACGCAGTATTTT
>-|few|TRBV28|TRBJ1-6
CASSPGGGGSYNSPLHF
TGTGCCAGCAGTCCTGGGGGGGGTGGCTCCTATAATTCACCCCTCCACTTT
>-|-|TRBV5-1|TRBJ2-5
CASSAPPGGTQYF
TGCGCCAGCAGCGCGCCCCCCGGGGGGACCCAGTACTTC
>TRBD2|-|TRBV3-1|TRBJ2-3
CASSQGRLAGVADTQYF
TGTGCCAGCAGCCAAGGGCGACTAGCGGGGGTGGCAGATACGCAGTATTTT
>-|-|TRBV4-3|TRBJ2-1
CASSQEGQLGYNEQFF
TGCGCCAGCAGCCAAGAAGGCCAGTTAGGGTACAATGAGCAGTTCTTC
>TRBD2|-|TRBV10-3|TRBJ2-3
CAIRAVAGVNTQYF
TGTGCCATCAGGGCGGTAGCGGGAGTTAATACGCAGTATTTT
>TRBD1|many|TRBV5-1|TRBJ2-7
CASSRRDRSYEQYF
TGCGCCAGCAGCCGACGGGACAGATCCTACGAGCAGTACTTC
>TRBD1|few|TRBV12-3/TRBV12-4|TRBJ1-5
CASSVPGQSNQPQHF
TGTGCCAGCAGTGTTCCGGGACAGAGCAATCAGCCCCAGCATTTT
>-|-|TRBV5-1|TRBJ2-7
CASSAPWDRYEQYF
TGCGCCAGCAGCGCGCCGTGGGATCGTTACGAGCAGTACTTC
>-|few|TRBV20-1|TRBJ2-7
CSATPDSSYEQYF
TGCAGTGCAACCCCGGACAGCTCCTACGAGCAGTACTTC
>TRBD2|-|TRBV7-2|TRBJ2-5
CASSLASSGGQETQYF
TGTGCCAGCAGCTTAGCGTCTAGCGGGGGCCAAGAGACCCAGTACTTC
>TRBD1|many|TRBV5-5|TRBJ1-4
CASSSQGAPTNEKLFF
TGTGCCAGCAGCTCGCAGGGGGCACCAACTAATGAAAAACTGTTTTTT
>-|-|TRBV7-6|TRBJ1-1
CASSPTGRGNTEAFF
TGTGCCAGCAGCCCGACCGGGAGGGGAAACACTGAAGCTTTCTTT
>-|few|TRBV29-1|TRBJ1-1
CSVEDRGYDTEAFF
TGCAGCGTTGAAGATAGAGGGTATGACACTGAAGCTTTCTTT
>-|many|TRBV5-6|TRBJ2-3
CASSLLGMADTQYF
TGTGCCAGCAGCTTGTTAGGTATGGCAGATACGCAGTATTTT
>TRBD1|-|TRBV7-9|TRBJ1-2
CASSPGQGMGGYTF
TGTGCCAGCAGCCCCGGACAGGGGATGGGTGGCTACACCTTC